Below are 13 T cell receptor beta chains sequenced from a single sample in a study of human T cells and chemical hapten exposure. Noted time point: patch test 2, 6 weeks after DPC sensitization. Treatment defined: therapeutic diphenylcyclopropenone sensitization with weekly scalp DPC. From the RACE reads, TCRdb called clonotypes with MiXCR, one entry per CDR3 protein. The sample holds roughly 380,000 distinct CDR3 sequences, about 6% seen once. The starting material was whole blood, obtained in connection with sensitization to the hapten diphenylcyclopropenone (DPC). Receptors were obtained from a woman younger than 35 with alopecia areata. Some clones in this sample may be carry-over from other donors' samples.

J is TRBJ1-2 and V is TRBV7-2; the D is unclear. This CDR3 spans 12 amino acids. V dropped 2 bases and J dropped 2 bases, with 3 bases sitting between them. Germline loops: CDR1 SGHTA, CDR2 FQGNSA. In nucleotides, the CDR3 is TGTGCCAGCAGCTTAATGAACTATGGCTACACCTTC. Translating it yields CASSLMNYGYTF. The variable domain in full, with the rest retrieved from reference TRBV7-2 and TRBJ1-2, is GAGVSQSPSNKVTEKGKDVELRCDPISGHTALYWYRQSLGQGLEFLIYFQGNSAPDKSGLPSDRFSAERTGGSVSTLTIQRTQQEDSAVYLCASSLMNYGYTFGSGTRLTVV.

This clonotype occurred many times. The V gene is TRBV6-6, the J gene TRBJ1-2, with D uncertain. CDR3 length: 17 amino acids. V lost 6 bases to trimming and J lost 1 base, with 21 bases between them. Germline CDR1 MNHNY, CDR2 SVGAGI (reference sequence). The CDR3 loop is CASSYGSAGLINYGYTF. The DNA of the CDR3 is TGTGCCAGCAGCTATGGCTCTGCAGGCCTGATTAACTATGGCTACACCTTC.

In its sample, this clonotype was seen many times. The rearrangement links TRBV7-9 to TRBJ1-4; D is unclear. The CDR3 has 12 residues. Trimming shortened V by 1 base and J by 8 bases, and 5 bases separated the two germline ends. CDR1 and CDR2 (germline): SEHNR, FQNEAQ (reference sequence). CDR3 sequence (DNA): TGTGCCAGCAGCTTAGTCGGAGAAAAACTGTTTTTT. This sequence encodes CASSLVGEKLFF.

This clonotype has ten or more counts. J is TRBJ1-2 and V is TRBV21-1. TRBV21-1 is flagged as a pseudogene. The CDR3 totals 17 residues. CDR3 coding DNA: TGTGCCAGCAGCACCCGAAGGTACTCTGCGAGAAACTATGGCTACACCTTC. Residues: CASSTRRYSARNYGYTF.

This clonotype was counted ten times or more. In nucleotides, the CDR3 is TGCAGTGCTGGCCAAGCGCCCCAGCATTTT. This codes for CSAGQAPQHF. The rearrangement joins TRBV20-1 to TRBJ1-5; D is unclear. The CDR3 sequence is 10 residues long. Germline-derived CDR1 and CDR2 are DFQATT and SNEGSKA (reference sequence). The V end lost 5 bases, the J end lost 9 bases, and 8 bases lay between the germline ends.

Many counts were recorded for this clonotype. The V gene is TRBV6-1, the J gene TRBJ1-5; D gene ambiguous. CDR1 is MNHNS, CDR2 SASEGT, per germline. The ends were cut back, 2 bases at V and 0 bases at J, with 11 bases in the middle. The CDR3 runs 16 residues. CDR3 region: CASSEFDSSSNQPQHF. For the CDR3, the DNA is TGTGCCAGCAGTGAATTTGACTCGAGTAGCAATCAGCCCCAGCATTTT.

This clonotype was observed many times. The chain joins TRBV7-9 to TRBJ1-1; TRBD1 might be the D (5 bases). Germline V gene sequence: CDR1 SEHNR, CDR2 FQNEAQ (reference sequence). V was cut by 5 bases and J by 4 bases, with 17 bases left in between. The CDR3 is 15 amino acids. This chain's CDR3 is CASSPFRDSLTEAFF. CDR3 nucleotides: TGTGCCAGCAGCCCCTTCAGGGATTCGCTCACTGAAGCTTTCTTT.

This clonotype was recorded at least ten times. The V gene is TRBV29-1, the J gene TRBJ2-3, with unresolved D. V was shortened by 5 bases and J by 0 bases, with 15 bases between the two germline ends. This CDR3 has 15 residues. CDR1 SQVTM and CDR2 ANQGSEA come from the germline V gene. In DNA form, the CDR3 reads TGCAGCGTTCCTTACGATCCAACTAGCACAGATACGCAGTATTTT. This encodes CSVPYDPTSTDTQYF.

The gene calls are TRBV20-1 and TRBJ1-1; TRBD1 matches at 7 bases. Looked up from germline, CDR1 is DFQATT and CDR2 is SNEGSKA (reference sequence). V lost 7 bases and J lost 3; bases outside the gene matches: 2. This CDR3 spans 11 amino acids. As DNA, the CDR3 is TGCAGTGTCGGACAGGACACTGAAGCTTTCTTT. Translation gives CSVGQDTEAFF.

This clonotype was picked up a small number of times. The V and J genes are TRBV5-1 and TRBJ2-7; the D gene is possibly TRBD2 (5 bases). The CDR3 is 15 amino acids. V was pared by 1 base and J by 6 bases, with 17 bases between. Germline loops: CDR1 SGHRS, CDR2 YFSETQ. CDR3 loop: CASSLYSGGGVEQYF. The CDR3 DNA reads TGCGCCAGCAGCTTGTACTCTGGAGGAGGAGTCGAGCAGTACTTC.

V usage is TRBV6-5 and J usage is TRBJ2-3; unclear D gene. There are 12 residues in the CDR3. Germline-derived CDR1 and CDR2 are MNHEY and SVGAGI. Trimming took off 4 bases at V and 5 bases at J, with 7 bases between the two ends. CDR3: CASSSNRDTQYF. The CDR3 bases are TGTGCCAGCAGTTCTAATCGAGATACGCAGTATTTT.

This clonotype was seen a few times. V and J are TRBV24-1 and TRBJ2-3; TRBD2 might be the D (5 bases). This CDR3 is 15 amino acids long. Trimming removed 4 bases from V and 2 bases from J, with 12 bases in between. Germline V lookup: CDR1 KGHDR, CDR2 SFDVKD. The CDR3 here is CATSDHGLATDTQYF. DNA of the CDR3: TGTGCCACCAGTGACCATGGGCTAGCCACAGATACGCAGTATTTT.

The chain combines TRBV28 with TRBJ2-3; D might be TRBD2 (5 bases). The V gene lost 3 bases and the J gene lost 11 bases, with 12 bases spanning the gap. The CDR3 has 12 amino acids. Germline assignment: CDR1 MDHEN and CDR2 SYDVKM. The chain's CDR3 is CASSFVNRGQYF. The CDR3 bases are TGTGCCAGCAGTTTCGTGAATCGGGGGCAGTATTTT.